The 23 T cell receptor beta chains below come from one sample, sequenced in a study of blood T cell repertoires in COVID-19. Clones were sequenced by immunoSEQ multiplex PCR, and TCRdb holds only the in-frame ones, with some missing. The profile shows 300,000 or so clones, 80% to 95% of them singletons. Material for sequencing was peripheral blood. All receptors derive from a woman between 25 and 40 years old with COVID-19, enrolled during active disease.

The chain has TRBV5-6 and TRBJ1-6; the match to TRBD1 covers 9 bases. V gave up 4 bases and J gave up 10 bases; unmatched junction bases: 6. This CDR3 contains 14 residues. Germline V gives CDR1 SGHDT, CDR2 YYEEEE. CDR3 bases: TGTGCCAGCAGCATGGGACAGGGCGGATCACCCCTCCACTTT. Translating gives CASSMGQGGSPLHF.

The gene calls are TRBV5-4 and TRBJ1-6; TRBD1 aligns across 9 bases. The CDR3 is 18 amino acids. Trimming took 5 bases from V and 5 from J; bases not matched to a gene: 14. From germline, CDR1 is SGHNT and CDR2 YYREEE (reference sequence). CDR3 DNA: TGTGCCAGCAGGCCACAGGGGGCGTCTTCGTTGAATAATTCACCCCTCCACTTT. Its translation: CASRPQGASSLNNSPLHF.

This chain uses TRBV5-4 with TRBJ1-3; the D is unclear. This CDR3 is 14 amino acids long. CDR1 and CDR2 from the germline V gene are SGHNT and YYREEE (reference sequence). V was clipped by 1 base and J by 3 bases, with 8 bases between them. CDR3 amino acids: CASSLSGYGNTIYF. The CDR3 DNA reads as TGTGCCAGCAGCTTGTCGGGGTATGGAAACACCATATATTTT.

The chain is built from TRBV7-2 and TRBJ1-2, with D perhaps TRBD1 (6 bases). V shed 3 bases and J shed 5 bases, with 19 bases lying between them. Germline CDR1 and CDR2: SGHTA and FQGNSA. CDR3 length: 16 residues. CDR3 sequence reads: CASSLVIQGGTYGYTF. CDR3 DNA sequence: TGTGCCAGCAGCTTGGTGATACAGGGAGGGACTTATGGCTACACCTTC. Using reference TRBV7-2 and TRBJ1-2 for the parts outside the CDR3, the full variable domain is GAGVSQSPSNKVTEKGKDVELRCDPISGHTALYWYRQSLGQGLEFLIYFQGNSAPDKSGLPSDRFSAERTGGSVSTLTIQRTQQEDSAVYLCASSLVIQGGTYGYTFGSGTRLTVV.

The chain carries TRBV6-1 and TRBJ1-1; 7 bases map to TRBD1. With V trimmed by 2 bases and J by 4 bases, 10 bases remained unmatched. The CDR3 runs to 16 residues. Germline loops: CDR1 MNHNS, CDR2 SASEGT. In DNA form, the CDR3 reads TGTGCCAGCAGTGAACGGCGGCCGACAGGGACCACTGAAGCTTTCTTT. Amino acid sequence: CASSERRPTGTTEAFF.

The chain joins TRBV6-5 to TRBJ2-7; D not certain. Trimming left V 5 bases short and J 2 bases short, with 10 bases between. This CDR3 spans 13 amino acids. In germline, CDR1 is MNHEY, CDR2 SVGAGI. CDR3 DNA sequence: TGTGCCAGCAGTACCGACTTGACCTACGAGCAGTACTTC. The encoded protein is CASSTDLTYEQYF.

The genes are TRBV5-4 and TRBJ1-1; no firm D call. CDR1 is SGHNT and CDR2 is YYREEE in the germline V gene (reference sequence). V shed 1 base and J shed 4 bases, with 11 bases lying between them. The CDR3 runs 14 residues. The CDR3 protein is CASSLFVGSTEAFF. The CDR3, as DNA: TGTGCCAGCAGCTTGTTTGTCGGGTCCACTGAAGCTTTCTTT.

V usage is TRBV11-2 and J usage is TRBJ2-2, with D unclear. Trimming removed 1 base from V and 6 bases from J, with 9 bases in between. CDR1 and CDR2 (germline): SGHAT, FQNNGV. The CDR3 is 14 amino acids. CDR3 amino acids: CASSLVVSSGELFF. The DNA of the CDR3 is TGTGCCAGCAGCTTAGTTGTGTCCTCCGGGGAGCTGTTTTTT.

The chain carries TRBV5-3 and TRBJ1-3, with 9 bases fitting TRBD1. TRBV5-3 is an ORF for which the function is uncertain. The CDR3 is 15 residues long. Trimming removed 4 bases from V and 3 bases from J; junction bases left unmatched: 5. CDR3 protein: CARSRDRAYGNTIYF. The CDR3 bases are TGTGCCAGAAGCAGGGACAGGGCCTATGGAAACACCATATATTTT.

V gene TRBV5-1 combines with J gene TRBJ1-4, with TRBD1 matching over 12 bases. V lost 4 bases and J lost 3; bases outside the gene matches: 7. The CDR3 length is 17 residues. Germline CDR1 and CDR2: SGHRS and YFSETQ. The CDR3 bases are TGCGCCAGCAGCCAGCGGGACAGGGGGCAGTCTAATGAAAAACTGTTTTTT. Translated: CASSQRDRGQSNEKLFF.

The chain has TRBV10-1 and TRBJ1-1, with a possible D match to TRBD1 (5 bases). The CDR3 loop spans 14 amino acids. CDR1 and CDR2 (germline): WNHNN, SYGVQD (reference sequence). Trimming shortened V by 4 bases and J by 5 bases, and 14 bases separated the two germline ends. The CDR3 reads CASSADTGGTEAFF. CDR3 DNA sequence: TGCGCCAGCAGTGCGGACACTGGAGGGACTGAAGCTTTCTTT.

The chain links TRBV7-2 to TRBJ2-7; 10 bases are a match to TRBD1. Germline CDR1 SGHTA, CDR2 FQGNSA. The CDR3 extends over 14 amino acids. J gave up 1 base and V 5 bases, and 2 bases lay outside the gene matches. CDR3 nucleotide sequence: TGTGCCAGCAGCACGGACAGGGGGTCCTACGAGCAGTACTTC. Translation: CASSTDRGSYEQYF.

The V gene is TRBV5-1, the J gene TRBJ2-7; D is possibly TRBD2 (6 bases). With 7 bases removed from V and 3 bases from J, the gap between germline ends came to 14 bases. CDR1 is SGHRS and CDR2 is YFSETQ in the germline V gene. This CDR3 spans 13 amino acids. The CDR3 bases are TGCGCCAGCGGCCCGGGGACTGGCTACGAGCAGTACTTC. As protein: CASGPGTGYEQYF.

This chain connects TRBV2 to TRBJ2-7; 7 nucleotides agree with TRBD2. Germline V gene data show CDR1 as SNHLY and CDR2 as FYNNEI. V was pared by 3 bases and J by 3 bases, with 14 bases of the junction left unmatched. This CDR3 spans 17 amino acids. The CDR3 region has the DNA TGTGCCAGCAGTGATGAGGCGGGAGTTATTAGCTTCTACGAGCAGTACTTC. Protein product: CASSDEAGVISFYEQYF. The whole variable domain, filled in from reference TRBV2 and TRBJ2-7, reads EPEVTQTPSHQVTQMGQEVILRCVPISNHLYFYWYRQILGQKVEFLVSFYNNEISEKSEIFDDQFSVERPDGSNFTLKIRSTKLEDSAMYFCASSDEAGVISFYEQYFGPGTRLTVT.

The chain combines TRBV5-6 with TRBJ2-3, with D unclear. Germline CDR1 and CDR2: SGHDT and YYEEEE. The CDR3 is 12 residues long. Trimming took off 2 bases at V and 4 bases at J, with 5 bases between the two ends. The CDR3, as DNA: TGTGCCAGCAGCTTAACGGCAGATACGCAGTATTTT. This translates into CASSLTADTQYF. Together with reference TRBV5-6 and TRBJ2-3, the CDR3 gives the full variable domain: DAGVTQSPTHLIKTRGQQVTLRCSPKSGHDTVSWYQQALGQGPQFIFQYYEEEERQRGNFPDRFSGHQFPNYSSELNVNALLLGDSALYLCASSLTADTQYFGPGTRLTVL.

The CDR3 coding sequence is TGTGCCAGCAGCCAAGGGGTCAGGGCGACAAATCAGCCCCAGCATTTT. Amino acid sequence: CASSQGVRATNQPQHF. V gene TRBV3-1 (or the pseudogene TRBV3-2) combines with J gene TRBJ1-5; D possibly corresponds to TRBD1 (5 bases). V lost 1 base, J lost 4 bases, and 14 bases lay in between. The CDR3 sequence is 16 residues long. The germline CDR1 and CDR2 sequences are LGHDT and YNNKEL (reference sequence).

The J gene is TRBJ2-7, the V gene TRBV18; 7 bases agree with TRBD2. The CDR3 covers 15 residues. V lost 0 bases and J lost 5; bases outside the gene matches: 7. CDR1 and CDR2 (germline): KGHSH, LQKENI. Here the CDR3 reads CASSPPGRERDEQYF. The CDR3 bases are TGTGCCAGCTCACCACCGGGGCGGGAGCGGGACGAGCAGTACTTC.

The chain uses TRBV11-2 and TRBJ2-7; possibly TRBD2 for D (5 bases). V was trimmed by 5 bases and J by 6 bases, leaving 11 bases between them. The CDR3 totals 12 residues. Germline CDR1 is SGHAT and CDR2 is FQNNGV. In nucleotides, the CDR3 is TGTGCCAGCAGCCCCGGAGGTCCCGAGCAGTACTTC. Translated: CASSPGGPEQYF. The full variable domain, with the rest looked up from reference TRBV11-2 and TRBJ2-7, is EAGVAQSPRYKIIEKRQSVAFWCNPISGHATLYWYQQILGQGPKLLIQFQNNGVVDDSQLPKDRFSAERLKGVDSTLKIQPAKLEDSAVYLCASSPGGPEQYFGPGTRLTVT.

This clone was picked up one time. The genes are TRBV6-5 and TRBJ2-1, with D perhaps matching TRBD2 (6 bases). The V and J ends lost 7 bases and 0 bases respectively, with 13 bases between them. The length of the CDR3 is 15 residues. Germline CDR1 reads MNHEY; CDR2 reads SVGAGI. The CDR3, as DNA: TGTGCCAGCAAGGCTCTAGCGAGCTCCTACAATGAGCAGTTCTTC. Encoded protein: CASKALASSYNEQFF.

The genes are TRBV5-1 and TRBJ1-5; unclear D gene. CDR3 size: 14 residues. V lost 0 bases and J 3 bases, leaving 7 bases between the germline ends. Germline V CDR1 and CDR2: SGHRS, YFSETQ. The CDR3 protein is CASSLDGSNQPQHF. CDR3 DNA: TGCGCCAGCAGCTTGGACGGGTCCAATCAGCCCCAGCATTTT. The full variable domain, with the rest looked up from reference TRBV5-1 and TRBJ1-5, is KAGVTQTPRYLIKTRGQQVTLSCSPISGHRSVSWYQQTPGQGLQFLFEYFSETQRNKGNFPGRFSGRQFSNSRSEMNVSTLELGDSALYLCASSLDGSNQPQHFGDGTRLSIL.

This chain joins TRBV10-3 and TRBJ2-2, with TRBD1 identical over 9 bases. V was clipped by 4 bases and J by 2 bases; unmatched bases: 2. The germline gives CDR1 ENHRY, CDR2 SYGVKD. The CDR3 runs 15 residues. CDR3 coding DNA: TGTGCCATCAGTGCGGGACAGGGTAACACCGGGGAGCTGTTTTTT. Amino acid sequence: CAISAGQGNTGELFF.

The chain has TRBV7-2 and TRBJ1-2; D gene uncertain. The V and J ends lost 3 bases and 0 bases respectively, with 20 bases between them. This CDR3 has 18 residues. The germline CDR1 and CDR2 sequences are SGHTA and FQGNSA. The CDR3 nucleotides read TGTGCCAGCAGCTTTCCCGGAGTCGAAGAAATAGCTAACTATGGCTACACCTTC. This sequence encodes CASSFPGVEEIANYGYTF.

This clone has only one observation. The V and J genes are TRBV5-4 and TRBJ1-2; 12 nucleotides agree with TRBD1. J was trimmed by 6 bases and V by 0 bases; bases with no gene match: 9. Looked up from germline, CDR1 is SGHNT and CDR2 is YYREEE (reference sequence). CDR3 length: 17 amino acids. The CDR3, as DNA: TGTGCCAGCAGCTTGGCCTTTGGGACAGGGGGCGCGGATGGCTACACCTTC. This codes for CASSLAFGTGGADGYTF. Full variable domain (rest looked up from reference TRBV5-4 and TRBJ1-2): ETGVTQSPTHLIKTRGQQVTLRCSSQSGHNTVSWYQQALGQGPQFIFQYYREEENGRGNFPPRFSGLQFPNYSSELNVNALELDDSALYLCASSLAFGTGGADGYTFGSGTRLTVV.